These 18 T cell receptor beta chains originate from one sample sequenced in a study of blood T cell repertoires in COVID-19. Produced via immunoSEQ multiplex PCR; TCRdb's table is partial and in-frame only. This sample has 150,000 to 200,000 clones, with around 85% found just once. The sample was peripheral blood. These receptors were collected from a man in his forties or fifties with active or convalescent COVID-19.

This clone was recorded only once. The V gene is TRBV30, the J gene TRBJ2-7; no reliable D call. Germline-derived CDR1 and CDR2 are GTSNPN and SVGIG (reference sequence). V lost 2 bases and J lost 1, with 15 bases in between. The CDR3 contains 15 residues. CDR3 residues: CAWSSFSSISYEQYF. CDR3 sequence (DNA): TGTGCCTGGAGTAGCTTTTCGAGTATATCCTACGAGCAGTACTTC. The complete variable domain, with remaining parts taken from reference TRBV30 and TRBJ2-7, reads SQTIHQWPATLVQPVGSPLSLECTVEGTSNPNLYWYRQAAGRGLQLLFYSVGIGQISSEVPQNLSASRPQDRQFILSSKKLLLSDSGFYLCAWSSFSSISYEQYFGPGTRLTVT.

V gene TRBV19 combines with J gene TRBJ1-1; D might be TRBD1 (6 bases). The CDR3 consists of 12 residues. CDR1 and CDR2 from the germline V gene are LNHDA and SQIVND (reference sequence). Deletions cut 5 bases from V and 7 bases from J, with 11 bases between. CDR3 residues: CASSVPRGEAFF. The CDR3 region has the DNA TGTGCCAGTAGTGTACCCAGGGGTGAAGCTTTCTTT.

The CDR3 region is CASSGTEANTEAFF. The CDR3 DNA follows: TGTGCCAGTAGTGGGACAGAGGCGAACACTGAAGCTTTCTTT. This chain joins TRBV19 and TRBJ1-1, with 7 bases that match TRBD1. The CDR3 has 14 amino acids. With V trimmed by 5 bases and J by 1 base, 4 bases remained unmatched. Germline V CDR1 and CDR2: LNHDA, SQIVND (reference sequence).

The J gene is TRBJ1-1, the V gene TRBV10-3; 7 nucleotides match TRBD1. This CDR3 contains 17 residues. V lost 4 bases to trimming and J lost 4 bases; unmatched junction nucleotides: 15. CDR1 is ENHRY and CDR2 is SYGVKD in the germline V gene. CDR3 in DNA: TGTGCCATCAGTGGTAGGGGGCTTGGCCGGCAGAGCACTGAAGCTTTCTTT. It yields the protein CAISGRGLGRQSTEAFF.

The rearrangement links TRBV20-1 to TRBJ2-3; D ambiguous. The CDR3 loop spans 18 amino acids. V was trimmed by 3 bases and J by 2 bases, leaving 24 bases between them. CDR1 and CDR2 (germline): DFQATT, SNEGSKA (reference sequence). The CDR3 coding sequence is TGCAGTGCTAGTTACTCCGTCATGGTAGTGTTGAACACAGATACGCAGTATTTT. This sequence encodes CSASYSVMVVLNTDTQYF.

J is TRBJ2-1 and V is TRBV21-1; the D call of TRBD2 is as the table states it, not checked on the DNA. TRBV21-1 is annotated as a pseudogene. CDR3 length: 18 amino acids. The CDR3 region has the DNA TGTGCCAGCAGCAAAGAAGGGCGACGGGCGGGGGGGCGGTATGAGCAGTTCTTC. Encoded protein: CASSKEGRRAGGRYEQFF.

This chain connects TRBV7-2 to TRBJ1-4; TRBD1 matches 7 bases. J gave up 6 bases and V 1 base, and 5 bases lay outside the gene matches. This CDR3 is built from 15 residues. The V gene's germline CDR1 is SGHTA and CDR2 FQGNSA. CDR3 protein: CASSLGGRGYEKLFF. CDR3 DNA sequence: TGTGCCAGCAGCTTAGGTGGCAGGGGGTATGAAAAACTGTTTTTT.

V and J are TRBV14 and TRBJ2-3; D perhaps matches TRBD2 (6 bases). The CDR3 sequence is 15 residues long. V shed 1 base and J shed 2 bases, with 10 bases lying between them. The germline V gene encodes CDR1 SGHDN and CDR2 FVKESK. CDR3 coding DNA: TGTGCCAGCAGCCAAGTGGGACTGTTCACAGATACGCAGTATTTT. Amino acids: CASSQVGLFTDTQYF.

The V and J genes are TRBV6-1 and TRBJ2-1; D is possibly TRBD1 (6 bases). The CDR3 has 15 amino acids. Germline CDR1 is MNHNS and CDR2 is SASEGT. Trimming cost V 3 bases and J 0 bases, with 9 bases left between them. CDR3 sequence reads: CASSEQGSSYNEQFF. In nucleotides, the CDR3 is TGTGCCAGCAGTGAGCAGGGGAGCTCCTACAATGAGCAGTTCTTC.

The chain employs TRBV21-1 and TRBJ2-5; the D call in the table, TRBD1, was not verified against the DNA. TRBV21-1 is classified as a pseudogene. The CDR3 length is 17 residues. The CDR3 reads CASSKGRQELYQETQYF. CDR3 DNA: TGTGCCAGCAGCAAAGGTAGACAAGAATTATACCAAGAGACCCAGTACTTC.

CDR3 sequence reads: CASSQPAGINYGYTF. The CDR3 DNA sequence: TGCGCCAGCAGCCAACCCGCCGGGATCAACTATGGCTACACCTTC. This rearrangement joins TRBV4-1 to TRBJ1-2; D is unresolved. The CDR3 runs 15 residues. From germline, CDR1 is MGHRA and CDR2 YSYEKL. Trimming took off 2 bases at V and 2 bases at J, with 12 bases between the two ends.

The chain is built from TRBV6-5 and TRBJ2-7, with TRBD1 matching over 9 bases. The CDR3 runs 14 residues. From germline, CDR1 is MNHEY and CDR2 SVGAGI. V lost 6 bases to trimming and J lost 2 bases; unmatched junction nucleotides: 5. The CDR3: CASSGQGNTYEQYF. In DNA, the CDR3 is TGTGCCAGCAGCGGACAGGGGAACACCTACGAGCAGTACTTC.

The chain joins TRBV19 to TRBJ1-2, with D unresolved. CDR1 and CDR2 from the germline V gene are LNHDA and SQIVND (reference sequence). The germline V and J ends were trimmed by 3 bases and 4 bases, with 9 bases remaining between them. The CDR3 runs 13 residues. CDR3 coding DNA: TGTGCCAGTAGTATTCTTTCCTCCTATGGCTACACCTTC. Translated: CASSILSSYGYTF.

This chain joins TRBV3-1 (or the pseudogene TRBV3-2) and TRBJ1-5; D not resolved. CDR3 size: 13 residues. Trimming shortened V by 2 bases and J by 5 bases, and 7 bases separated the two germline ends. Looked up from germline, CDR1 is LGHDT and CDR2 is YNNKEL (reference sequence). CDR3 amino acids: CASSQLKDQPQHF. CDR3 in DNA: TGTGCCAGCAGCCAACTAAAAGATCAGCCCCAGCATTTT.

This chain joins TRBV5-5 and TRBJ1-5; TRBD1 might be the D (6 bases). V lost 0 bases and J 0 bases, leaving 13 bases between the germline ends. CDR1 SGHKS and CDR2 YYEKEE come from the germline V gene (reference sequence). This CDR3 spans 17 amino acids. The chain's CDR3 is CASSLGTEFYSNQPQHF. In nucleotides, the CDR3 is TGTGCCAGCAGCTTGGGGACAGAATTTTATAGCAATCAGCCCCAGCATTTT.

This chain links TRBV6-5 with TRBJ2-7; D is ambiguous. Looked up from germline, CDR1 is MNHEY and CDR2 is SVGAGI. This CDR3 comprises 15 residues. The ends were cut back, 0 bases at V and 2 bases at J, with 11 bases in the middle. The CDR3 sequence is CASSYSMFTTYEQYF. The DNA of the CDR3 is TGTGCCAGCAGTTACTCGATGTTCACAACCTACGAGCAGTACTTC.

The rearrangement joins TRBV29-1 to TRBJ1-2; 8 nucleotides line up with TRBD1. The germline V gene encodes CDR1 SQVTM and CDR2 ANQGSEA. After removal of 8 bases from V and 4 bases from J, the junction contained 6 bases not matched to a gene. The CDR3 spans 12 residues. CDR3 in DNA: TGCAGCATGAGGACAGGGAGCTATGGCTACACCTTC. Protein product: CSMRTGSYGYTF.

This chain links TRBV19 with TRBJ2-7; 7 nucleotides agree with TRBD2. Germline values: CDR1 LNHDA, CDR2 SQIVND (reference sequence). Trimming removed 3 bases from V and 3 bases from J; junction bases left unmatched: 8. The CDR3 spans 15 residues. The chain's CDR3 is CASSMPSGNDYEQYF. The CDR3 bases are TGTGCCAGTAGTATGCCCAGCGGGAACGACTACGAGCAGTACTTC. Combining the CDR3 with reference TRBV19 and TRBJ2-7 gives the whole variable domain DGGITQSPKYLFRKEGQNVTLSCEQNLNHDAMYWYRQDPGQGLRLIYYSQIVNDFQKGDIAEGYSVSREKKESFPLTVTSAQKNPTAFYLCASSMPSGNDYEQYFGPGTRLTVT.